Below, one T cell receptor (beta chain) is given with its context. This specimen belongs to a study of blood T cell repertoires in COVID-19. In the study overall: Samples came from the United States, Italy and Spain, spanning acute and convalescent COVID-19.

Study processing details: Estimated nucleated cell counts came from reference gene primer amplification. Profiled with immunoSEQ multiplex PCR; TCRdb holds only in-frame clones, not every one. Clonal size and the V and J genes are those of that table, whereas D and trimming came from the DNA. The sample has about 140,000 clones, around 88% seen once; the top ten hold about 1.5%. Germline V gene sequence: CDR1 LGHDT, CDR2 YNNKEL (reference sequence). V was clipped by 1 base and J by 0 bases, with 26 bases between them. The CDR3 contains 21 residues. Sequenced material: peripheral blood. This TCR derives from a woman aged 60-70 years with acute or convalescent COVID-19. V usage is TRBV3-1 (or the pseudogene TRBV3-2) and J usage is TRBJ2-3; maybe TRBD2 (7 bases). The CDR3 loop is CASSQALGMGAGETSTDTQYF. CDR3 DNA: TGTGCCAGCAGCCAAGCCCTAGGGATGGGGGCGGGGGAAACTAGCACAGATACGCAGTATTTT.